A selection of T cell receptor beta chains follows, all from one sample in a study of neurological immune-mediated disorders. TCRdb used MiXCR to reprocess the 5' RACE reads, holding one entry per CDR3 protein. The sample shows 60,000 to 90,000 distinct CDR3 sequences, about a tenth of them seen only once. Sequences were obtained from PBMCs. These receptors came from a man aged 30 to 45 in good health. Both conserved end residues are part of each CDR3. A D gene is named only where the DNA matches it firmly. Rows give clone size only sometimes, using once, few, many, or a class for an expanded clone.

DNA	CDR3	length	V	J	size	D
TGTGCCAGCAGCCCCTGGGGGGTCGTTAATTCACCCCTCCACTTT	CASSPWGVVNSPLHF	15	TRBV7-9	TRBJ1-6	many	NA
TGTGCCAGTAGCCTAGCGGGGAGTAGCACAGATACGCAGTATTTT	CASSLAGSSTDTQYF	15	TRBV19	TRBJ2-3	few	TRBD2
TGTGCCAGCTCCTTGCAGGGAGACGCGAACACTGAAGCTTTCTTT	CASSLQGDANTEAFF	15	TRBV18	TRBJ1-1	many	NA
TGTGCCACCAGCAGAGTGGGGGATTCACCCCTCCACTTT	CATSRVGDSPLHF	13	TRBV15	TRBJ1-6	many	NA
TGCGCCAGCAGCTTGGGGACTAGCGGGACCGAGCAGTACTTC	CASSLGTSGTEQYF	14	TRBV5-1	TRBJ2-7	many	TRBD2
TGTGCCAGCAGCCCGGGACCGAAGAACACTGAAGCTTTCTTT	CASSPGPKNTEAFF	14	TRBV7-2	TRBJ1-1	many	NA
TGTGCCAGGACAAATAGCGGGTTCTACAATGAGCAGTTCTTC	CARTNSGFYNEQFF	14	TRBV19	TRBJ2-1	few	TRBD2
TGCAGTGCTTGGCGGACTAGCGGGATTACAGATACGCAGTATTTT	CSAWRTSGITDTQYF	15	TRBV20-1	TRBJ2-3	many	TRBD2
TGTGCCAGCAGACGCGACAGCGGGGATACGCAGTATTTT	CASRRDSGDTQYF	13	TRBV2	TRBJ2-3	many	NA
TGCAGTGCTAGAGATCGACGGCAGAGTAATGAAAAACTGTTTTTT	CSARDRRQSNEKLFF	15	TRBV20-1	TRBJ1-4	few	NA
TGCAGCGTTTCGGACAGGGGGCTTGAGACCCAGTACTTC	CSVSDRGLETQYF	13	TRBV29-1	TRBJ2-5	many	TRBD1
TGTGCCAGCAGCCGGACTAGCGGGAGCACAGATACGCAGTATTTT	CASSRTSGSTDTQYF	15	TRBV4-2	TRBJ2-3	many	TRBD2
TGCGCCAGCCGTCACGGGGCTTTGAACTCCTACGAGCAGTACTTC	CASRHGALNSYEQYF	15	TRBV5-1	TRBJ2-7	many	NA
TGTGCCAGCGGGGCTGGGCTAGCGGGCAATAATGAGCAGTTCTTC	CASGAGLAGNNEQFF	15	TRBV2	TRBJ2-1	many	TRBD2
TGCAGCGTTGAAGTGTCGGGGCCTGAAGCTTTCTTT	CSVEVSGPEAFF	12	TRBV29-1	TRBJ1-1	many	NA
TGCAGTGCCGGGACAGGGTTGGACTATGGCTACACCTTC	CSAGTGLDYGYTF	13	TRBV20-1	TRBJ1-2	many	TRBD1
TGTGCCAGCAGCGTGGGGCAGGGGCGGTGGGATCAGCCCCAGCATTTT	CASSVGQGRWDQPQHF	16	TRBV13	TRBJ1-5	many	NA
TGTGCCAGCAGCCTGCTCTCAGCCTACAATGAGCAGTTCTTC	CASSLLSAYNEQFF	14	TRBV12-3/TRBV12-4	TRBJ2-1	many	NA
TGCGCCAGCACCACGGGGACAGTCCAAGAGACCCAGTACTTC	CASTTGTVQETQYF	14	TRBV5-1	TRBJ2-5	once	TRBD1
TGTGCCAGCAGCCGCGGTAGAGGCAGGACGCTTTCGGCGGGAGCGGCAGGAGGGTACAATGAGCAGTTCTTC	CASSRGRGRTLSAGAAGGYNEQFF	24	TRBV11-2	TRBJ2-1	many	TRBD2
TGTGCCAGCAGCCCTCTATTGGGAGCCAACGAGCAGTACTTC	CASSPLLGANEQYF	14	TRBV3-1	TRBJ2-7	few	NA
TGCGCCAGCAGCTTGGGACTAGCGGGAGATACGCAGTATTTT	CASSLGLAGDTQYF	14	TRBV5-1	TRBJ2-3	many	TRBD2
TGCGCCAGCAGGCTGGGGACAGGGGATGAAAAACTGTTTTTT	CASRLGTGDEKLFF	14	TRBV5-1	TRBJ1-4	many	TRBD1
TGCGCCAGCAGCTTTACAGGGTCGGACTACGAGCAGTACTTC	CASSFTGSDYEQYF	14	TRBV5-1	TRBJ2-7	many	NA
TGTGCCAGCAGCCAAGACAGGACTAGCACAGATACGCAGTATTTT	CASSQDRTSTDTQYF	15	TRBV4-2	TRBJ2-3	many	NA
TGCAGCGCCTGGACTAGCGGGAGTGGATTGGACAATGAGCAGTTCTTC	CSAWTSGSGLDNEQFF	16	TRBV29-1	TRBJ2-1	many	TRBD2
TGCAGTGCTACCGAACCCCAGGGGGCAGTGAGAGAGACCCAGTACTTC	CSATEPQGAVRETQYF	16	TRBV20-1	TRBJ2-5	many	TRBD1
TGTGCCAGCAGCCAAGTGGAGGTCTACAATGAGCAGTTCTTC	CASSQVEVYNEQFF	14	TRBV3-1	TRBJ2-1	many	NA
TGCAGCGTTGATGGGGGACAGAACACTGAAGCTTTCTTT	CSVDGGQNTEAFF	13	TRBV29-1	TRBJ1-1	many	NA
TGTGCCATCAGTGACACTAGCGGGAGGGCCCTTGACAATGAGCAGTTCTTC	CAISDTSGRALDNEQFF	17	TRBV10-3	TRBJ2-1	few	TRBD2
TGTGCCAGCAGCTTCCCCGGGACACCTAACACTGAAGCTTTCTTT	CASSFPGTPNTEAFF	15	TRBV7-6	TRBJ1-1	NA	NA
TGTGCCAGCAGTGAACTCGTTTCACAAGAGACCCAGTACTTC	CASSELVSQETQYF	14	TRBV2	TRBJ2-5	many	NA
TGTGCCAGCAGAATACTTACAGGGAGCACCGGGGAGCTGTTTTTT	CASRILTGSTGELFF	15	TRBV6-5	TRBJ2-2	many	NA
TGCGCCAGCAGCTACAGTCTAGCGGGAGGGCAGAATGAGCAGTTCTTC	CASSYSLAGGQNEQFF	16	TRBV5-1	TRBJ2-1	many	TRBD2
TGTGCCAGCAGTTCCCCGATTGACAGGGGAGGTGCGAATGAGCAGTTCTTC	CASSSPIDRGGANEQFF	17	TRBV12-3/TRBV12-4	TRBJ2-1	many	TRBD1
TGTGCCAGCAGCGAGGGTTACAGGGGGAGCGGGGAGCAGTACTTC	CASSEGYRGSGEQYF	15	TRBV9	TRBJ2-7	many	TRBD1
TGCGCCAGCAGCTTGTGGGGGGAATACGACTATGGCTACACCTTC	CASSLWGEYDYGYTF	15	TRBV5-1	TRBJ1-2	many	NA
TGTGCCAGCAGCCACGCAGGAGCGGTCCACTCCTACGAGCAGTACTTC	CASSHAGAVHSYEQYF	16	TRBV3-1	TRBJ2-7	few	NA
TGTGCCAGCAGCTCTGACAGCGAGGTTGGCGAGCAGTACTTC	CASSSDSEVGEQYF	14	TRBV3-1	TRBJ2-7	many	NA
TGTGCCAGCAGCCAAGTTGGGAGCGGAAGAGAGACCCAGTACTTC	CASSQVGSGRETQYF	15	TRBV14	TRBJ2-5	many	NA